The clone carrying this TCR beta chain came up a few times. The antigen remains undetermined. Method: immunoSEQ multiplex PCR; TCRdb's copy keeps in-frame clones and lacks some. Found here are 130,000 to 150,000 clones, just over 90% of them singletons; the top ten hold about 3.4%. CDR1 and CDR2 (germline): MGHRA, YSYEKL. The germline V and J ends were trimmed by 3 bases and 3 bases, with 15 bases remaining between them. The CDR3 has 15 amino acids. This sample was included in a study of T cell responses to AZD1222 COVID-19 vaccine. Whole-study findings and limits: Donors were largely white British and mainly female; clonal diversity was possibly underestimated.

This receptor was identified in an adult in good health. The rearrangement uses TRBV4-1 and TRBJ2-7; a possible D gene is TRBD1 (6 bases). The starting material was peripheral blood, obtained on day 0 of AZD1222 vaccination. In nucleotides, the CDR3 is TGCGCCAGCAGCCAGGGACGACAGGATAGCTACGAGCAGTACTTC. This gives the protein CASSQGRQDSYEQYF.